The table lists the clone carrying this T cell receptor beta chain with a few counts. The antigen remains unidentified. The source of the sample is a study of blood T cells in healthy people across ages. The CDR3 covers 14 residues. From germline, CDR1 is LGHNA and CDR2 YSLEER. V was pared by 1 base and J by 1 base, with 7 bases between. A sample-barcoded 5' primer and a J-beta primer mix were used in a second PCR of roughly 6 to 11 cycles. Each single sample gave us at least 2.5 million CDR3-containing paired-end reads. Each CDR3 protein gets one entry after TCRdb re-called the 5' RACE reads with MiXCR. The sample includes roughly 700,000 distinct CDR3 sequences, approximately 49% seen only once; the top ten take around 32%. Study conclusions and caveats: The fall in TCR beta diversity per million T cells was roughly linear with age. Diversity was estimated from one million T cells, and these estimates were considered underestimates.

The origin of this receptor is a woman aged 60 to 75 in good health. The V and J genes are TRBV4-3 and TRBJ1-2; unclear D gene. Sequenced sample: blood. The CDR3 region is CASSQVTDNYGYTF. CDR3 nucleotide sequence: TGCGCCAGCAGCCAAGTAACAGATAACTATGGCTACACCTTC.